The 25 T cell receptor beta chains below come from one sample, sequenced in a study of cytomegalovirus exposure and HLA in healthy donors. Primers for the PCR totalled 60 Vbeta and 13 Jbeta. Some clones are missing from TCRdb's copy, which holds only in-frame ones; the method was immunoSEQ multiplex PCR. The profile shows about 150,000 clones, nearly 70% of them singletons. Material: PBMCs. Receptors were obtained from a man aged 25 to 40 in good health and CMV-seropositive.

The chain recombines TRBV27 with TRBJ1-1, with 9 bases lining up with TRBD1. The V gene end was trimmed by 4 bases and the J gene end by 1 base; junction bases not matched to a gene: 4. The germline gives CDR1 MNHEY, CDR2 SMNVEV (reference sequence). The CDR3 extends over 15 amino acids. DNA for the CDR3: TGTGCCAGCAGTTACCAGGGACAGGGGAACACTGAAGCTTTCTTT. It codes for CASSYQGQGNTEAFF.

The chain links TRBV7-3 to TRBJ2-1, with 9 bases that match TRBD2. V gave up 2 bases and J gave up 10 bases; unmatched junction bases: 9. Germline CDR1 is SGHTA and CDR2 is FQGTGA. The CDR3 consists of 15 residues. The CDR3 DNA reads TGTGCCAGCAGCTTAGGCAGCGGGAGGCTCGAAGAGCAGTTCTTC. It yields the protein CASSLGSGRLEEQFF. Full variable domain (missing parts from reference TRBV7-3 and TRBJ2-1): GAGVSQTPSNKVTEKGKYVELRCDPISGHTALYWYRQSLGQGPEFLIYFQGTGAADDSGLPNDRFFAVRPEGSVSTLKIQRTERGDSAVYLCASSLGSGRLEEQFFGPGTRLTVL.

The V and J genes are TRBV7-6 and TRBJ2-7; 10 bases are shared with TRBD1. Germline V lookup: CDR1 SGHVS, CDR2 FNYEAQ. The CDR3 covers 15 residues. The V segment lost 5 bases and the J segment 4 bases; nucleotides outside the gene matches: 8. CDR3 residues: CASSPEGQGSYEQYF. As DNA, the CDR3 is TGTGCCAGCAGCCCAGAGGGACAGGGGTCTTACGAGCAGTACTTC.

This chain joins TRBV19 and TRBJ1-4; D is uncertain. Looked up from germline, CDR1 is LNHDA and CDR2 is SQIVND (reference sequence). The CDR3 contains 15 residues. V lost 1 base, J lost 5 bases, and 11 bases lay in between. For the CDR3, the DNA is TGTGCCAGTAGTATAGGGCGGATTATCAATGAAAAACTGTTTTTT. It is translated as CASSIGRIINEKLFF.

This clone was picked up a small number of times. This chain joins TRBV18 and TRBJ2-7; 7 nucleotides agree with TRBD2. Germline CDR1 and CDR2: KGHSH and LQKENI. Trimming removed 4 bases from V and 2 bases from J; junction bases left unmatched: 8. The CDR3 consists of 15 residues. The CDR3 reads CASSLGTTETYEQYF. DNA for the CDR3: TGTGCCAGCTCACTCGGGACTACCGAAACCTACGAGCAGTACTTC.

The chain couples TRBV28 to TRBJ1-5; no definite D call. Per the germline V gene, CDR1 is MDHEN and CDR2 is SYDVKM. CDR3 length: 12 amino acids. V was pared by 7 bases and J by 6 bases, with 10 bases between. For the CDR3, the DNA is TGTGCCAGCACTCCCATCGGTCAGCCCCAGCATTTT. Its translation is CASTPIGQPQHF.

This rearrangement joins TRBV30 to TRBJ2-7; 10 nucleotides align to TRBD2. Trimming removed 4 bases from V and 5 bases from J; junction bases left unmatched: 5. Germline CDR1 and CDR2: GTSNPN and SVGIG (reference sequence). This CDR3 comprises 13 residues. CDR3 amino acids: CAWNSGRSHEQYF. The DNA of the CDR3 is TGTGCCTGGAATAGCGGGAGGTCCCACGAGCAGTACTTC.

The chain is built from TRBV5-1 and TRBJ1-1, with 12 bases aligning to TRBD1. Unmatched junction bases numbered 8, after V lost 3 bases and J lost 5 bases. There are 16 residues in the CDR3. Germline V gene data show CDR1 as SGHRS and CDR2 as YFSETQ. The DNA of the CDR3 is TGCGCCAGCAGCTACCTGGGACAGGGGGCCGGGACTGAAGCTTTCTTT. The encoded protein is CASSYLGQGAGTEAFF.

This chain links TRBV6-4 with TRBJ2-1; TRBD1 matches at 9 bases. Trimming cost V 0 bases and J 3 bases; bases outside gene matches: 0. The CDR3 totals 15 residues. Germline CDR1 MRHNA, CDR2 SNTAGT. The CDR3 here is CASSDSTGGYNEQFF. The CDR3 region has the DNA TGTGCCAGCAGTGACTCGACAGGGGGCTACAATGAGCAGTTCTTC.

The V and J genes are TRBV10-3 and TRBJ2-3; D is uncertain. Germline CDR1 reads ENHRY; CDR2 reads SYGVKD. The CDR3 totals 17 residues. Deletions cut 2 bases from V and 2 bases from J, with 17 bases between. The CDR3 reads CAISESPSLKYTDTQYF. CDR3 DNA: TGTGCCATCAGTGAGAGCCCATCGCTCAAATACACAGATACGCAGTATTTT.

This clone was seen once. The chain links TRBV7-9 to TRBJ2-1; D gene unclear. The CDR3 is 13 amino acids. Trimming pared 1 base from V and 4 bases from J, leaving 5 bases between. In germline, CDR1 is SEHNR, CDR2 FQNEAQ (reference sequence). The CDR3: CASSLEQYNEQFF. The CDR3 region has the DNA TGTGCCAGCAGCTTAGAACAGTACAATGAGCAGTTCTTC. The variable domain in full, with the rest retrieved from reference TRBV7-9 and TRBJ2-1, is DTGVSQNPRHKITKRGQNVTFRCDPISEHNRLYWYRQTLGQGPEFLTYFQNEAQLEKSRLLSDRFSAERPKGSFSTLEIQRTEQGDSAMYLCASSLEQYNEQFFGPGTRLTVL.

This clone appeared a single time. The CDR3 bases are TGTGCCAGCAGCTTAGGACAGCAGGGCAATCAGCCCCAGCATTTT. It translates to CASSLGQQGNQPQHF. The chain employs TRBV7-9 and TRBJ1-5; D is perhaps TRBD1 (5 bases). Germline CDR1 and CDR2: SEHNR and FQNEAQ (reference sequence). The CDR3 has 15 amino acids. Trimming removed 1 base at V and 2 bases at J, with 9 bases between.

V usage is TRBV5-4 and J usage is TRBJ2-5, with TRBD1 identical over 9 bases. The CDR3 has 16 amino acids. The V and J ends lost 1 base and 4 bases, in that order; junction bases with no gene match: 8. Germline V gene sequence: CDR1 SGHNT, CDR2 YYREEE (reference sequence). The CDR3 region is CASSLPPGQGVETQYF. The CDR3 DNA sequence: TGTGCCAGCAGCTTGCCCCCGGGACAGGGAGTAGAGACCCAGTACTTC.

This clone was seen a few times. The V and J genes are TRBV2 and TRBJ1-2; 7 nucleotides align to TRBD1. Trimming took 6 bases from V and 3 from J; bases not matched to a gene: 7. The CDR3 runs 14 residues. The V gene's germline CDR1 is SNHLY and CDR2 FYNNEI. CDR3 bases: TGTGCCAGCAGCTATAAGGGGGCTGACTATGGCTACACCTTC. Its protein product is CASSYKGADYGYTF.

This chain connects TRBV6-1 to TRBJ1-6; D is unclear. CDR3 length: 17 amino acids. Deletions cut 5 bases from V and 0 bases from J, with 14 bases between. Germline V lookup: CDR1 MNHNS, CDR2 SASEGT. CDR3 sequence reads: CASSQVEGFSYNSPLHF. CDR3 coding DNA: TGTGCCAGCAGTCAAGTTGAGGGATTCTCCTATAATTCACCCCTCCACTTT.

The chain couples TRBV7-3 to TRBJ1-2; 7 positions agree with TRBD1. Losses at the gene ends were 5 bases for V and 8 bases for J; bases not matched to a gene: 8. In germline, CDR1 is SGHTA, CDR2 FQGTGA. The length of the CDR3 is 13 residues. CDR3 in amino acids: CASSQARGQGYTF. CDR3 coding DNA: TGTGCCAGCAGCCAAGCCAGGGGACAGGGCTACACCTTC.

This clone was seen once. J is TRBJ1-5 and V is TRBV19; no clear D. CDR1 is LNHDA, CDR2 SQIVND, per germline (reference sequence). The length of the CDR3 is 11 residues. V was clipped by 5 bases and J by 7 bases, with 6 bases between them. As DNA, the CDR3 is TGTGCCAGTAGTCGGGGACAGCCCCAGCATTTT. As protein: CASSRGQPQHF.

The chain is built from TRBV27 and TRBJ2-7; no reliable D call. The CDR3 has 13 amino acids. The V gene lost 3 bases and the J gene lost 0 bases, with 6 bases spanning the gap. CDR1 and CDR2 (germline): MNHEY, SMNVEV (reference sequence). As DNA, the CDR3 is TGTGCCAGCAGTTTTCGGGTCTCCTACGAGCAGTACTTC. Protein product: CASSFRVSYEQYF.

The rearrangement joins TRBV2 to TRBJ2-5; the match to TRBD1 covers 7 bases. With V trimmed by 2 bases and J by 4 bases, 4 bases remained unmatched. The CDR3 spans 14 residues. The germline V gene has CDR1 SNHLY and CDR2 FYNNEI. The CDR3 here is CASSENDRAETQYF. The CDR3 bases are TGTGCCAGCAGTGAAAACGACAGGGCAGAGACCCAGTACTTC.

The rearrangement links TRBV2 to TRBJ2-5, with D maybe TRBD1 (6 bases). The V end was cut by 7 bases, the J end by 3 bases, with 12 bases between. Germline assignment: CDR1 SNHLY and CDR2 FYNNEI. The CDR3 covers 13 residues. The CDR3 nucleotides read TGTGCCAGCACGGCACAGGGAGAAGAGACCCAGTACTTC. Its protein is CASTAQGEETQYF.

As for this clone: Different DNA sequences within this sample yield the same CDR3. This chain links TRBV28 with TRBJ2-5, with D possibly being TRBD1 (5 bases). V shed 6 bases and J shed 2 bases, with 10 bases lying between them. The germline CDR1 and CDR2 sequences are MDHEN and SYDVKM. The CDR3 consists of 13 residues. The CDR3 bases are TGTGCCAGCAGCCAAACAGGTCAAGAGACCCAGTACTTC. Amino acids: CASSQTGQETQYF.

This clone was seen just once. The chain couples TRBV19 to TRBJ1-4; maybe TRBD1 (6 bases). V gave up 5 bases and J gave up 1 base, with 17 bases separating them. CDR3 length: 17 residues. CDR1 is LNHDA and CDR2 is SQIVND in the germline V gene (reference sequence). Written as DNA, the CDR3 is TGTGCCAGTAGTGACGGACAGAAAACCTTAACTAATGAAAAACTGTTTTTT. This sequence encodes CASSDGQKTLTNEKLFF.

Points on this clone: Other DNA variants within this sample encode the same CDR3. The V and J genes are TRBV2 and TRBJ2-7; 7 bases are a match to TRBD2. This CDR3 has 13 residues. Germline V lookup: CDR1 SNHLY, CDR2 FYNNEI. J gave up 3 bases and V 6 bases, and 5 bases lay outside the gene matches. The CDR3 nucleotides read TGTGCCAGCAGCGCGGGGGTATACTACGAGCAGTACTTC. Translated: CASSAGVYYEQYF.

The chain couples TRBV5-1 to TRBJ1-2; the D is unclear. The CDR3 is 17 amino acids. Germline V CDR1 and CDR2: SGHRS, YFSETQ. The germline V and J ends were trimmed by 5 bases and 6 bases, with 26 bases remaining between them. The CDR3, as DNA: TGCGCCAGCAGAATCCACACGGTTTCGTCCGGGTTTAATGGCTACACCTTC. Its protein is CASRIHTVSSGFNGYTF.

The V call is TRBV4-1, the J call TRBJ2-1, with TRBD2 matching over 8 bases. The V gene's germline CDR1 is MGHRA and CDR2 YSYEKL. CDR3 length: 14 amino acids. J lost 6 bases, V lost 1 base, and 2 bases had no gene match. Written as DNA, the CDR3 is TGCGCCAGCAGCCAAGCTCTAGCGGGCAATGAGCAGTTCTTC. Residues: CASSQALAGNEQFF.